Below are 9 T cell receptor beta chains sequenced from a single sample in a study of T cell repertoires in cytomegalovirus infection. Their recognized antigens are unknown. One entry per CDR3 protein results from TCRdb running MiXCR on the reads. The table lists around 300,000 distinct CDR3 sequences, around 25% of them singletons. The specimen was cultured PBMCs, collected from culture after CMV antigen stimulation. The receptors come from a human donor in good health (CMV status not recorded). Some clones in this sample may be carry-over from other donors' samples.

This clonotype was seen repeatedly, ten times or more. The chain joins TRBV5-1 to TRBJ1-1; TRBD1 matches at 7 bases. The germline V gene has CDR1 SGHRS and CDR2 YFSETQ. Losses at the gene ends were 0 bases for V and 4 bases for J; bases not matched to a gene: 9. This CDR3 is built from 16 residues. The CDR3 protein is CASSLDWGQGGTEAFF. DNA of the CDR3: TGCGCCAGCAGCTTGGATTGGGGCCAGGGGGGCACTGAAGCTTTCTTT.

V gene TRBV20-1 combines with J gene TRBJ1-1; D gene uncertain. Germline values: CDR1 DFQATT, CDR2 SNEGSKA (reference sequence). This CDR3 is built from 13 residues. V was pared by 0 bases and J by 6 bases, with 11 bases between. The CDR3 DNA reads as TGCAGTGCTAGAGATCCGGCGAGAGCTGAAGCTTTCTTT. Its protein is CSARDPARAEAFF.

The sample holds a few counts of this clonotype. The rearrangement links TRBV18 to TRBJ2-7; 13 bases are a match to TRBD2. The CDR3 is made up of 15 amino acids. Per germline, CDR1 KGHSH and CDR2 LQKENI. The J segment lost 4 bases and the V segment lost 5 bases, leaving 5 bases of the junction unmatched. DNA of the CDR3: TGTGCCAGCTCAAACGGACTAGCGGGAGTGTACGAGCAGTACTTC. Residues: CASSNGLAGVYEQYF.

The chain recombines TRBV6-1 with TRBJ2-7, with 7 positions matching TRBD2. Trimming removed 6 bases from V and 3 bases from J; junction bases left unmatched: 11. The germline gives CDR1 MNHNS, CDR2 SASEGT. The CDR3 spans 15 residues. CDR3 bases: TGTGCCAGCAGCCAAACTAGCGAGGGAGTCTACGAGCAGTACTTC. This translates into CASSQTSEGVYEQYF.

This clonotype was detected only a few times. The gene calls are TRBV5-1 and TRBJ2-5; TRBD1 matches 10 bases. The CDR3 spans 14 residues. From germline, CDR1 is SGHRS and CDR2 YFSETQ. Unmatched junction bases numbered 4, after V lost 4 bases and J lost 4 bases. CDR3 sequence reads: CASSPGTGAETQYF. The CDR3 bases are TGCGCCAGCAGCCCCGGGACAGGGGCAGAGACCCAGTACTTC.

This sequence joins TRBV6-6 and TRBJ2-1, with 10 nucleotides matching TRBD2. J gave up 5 bases and V 6 bases, and 22 bases lay outside the gene matches. Germline-derived CDR1 and CDR2 are MNHNY and SVGAGI (reference sequence). The CDR3 contains 20 residues. The CDR3 sequence: CASSQARLAGARSPNNEQFF. CDR3 nucleotides: TGTGCCAGCAGCCAGGCTAGGCTAGCGGGAGCGAGGTCCCCAAACAATGAGCAGTTCTTC.

This clonotype was observed at least ten times. V usage is TRBV7-2 and J usage is TRBJ2-1; 11 bases are a match to TRBD2. The CDR3 has 16 amino acids. With V trimmed by 1 base and J by 6 bases, 5 bases remained unmatched. Germline-derived CDR1 and CDR2 are SGHTA and FQGNSA. Here the CDR3 reads CASSLVGTSGPNEQFF. CDR3 nucleotides: TGTGCCAGCAGCTTAGTTGGGACTAGCGGACCCAATGAGCAGTTCTTC.

The rearrangement uses TRBV5-6 and TRBJ1-1; TRBD1 might be the D (5 bases). The germline V gene has CDR1 SGHDT and CDR2 YYEEEE. V gave up 4 bases and J gave up 5 bases, with 18 bases separating them. This CDR3 has 15 amino acids. As DNA, the CDR3 is TGTGCCAGCAGCCCGGGACTGAGGGAAGGGACTGAAGCTTTCTTT. As protein: CASSPGLREGTEAFF.

This clonotype was recorded a few times. The chain has TRBV11-3 and TRBJ2-5; 9 positions agree with TRBD1. This CDR3 comprises 16 residues. Germline V gives CDR1 SGHNT, CDR2 YENEEA. The V gene end was trimmed by 4 bases and the J gene end by 5 bases; junction bases not matched to a gene: 11. CDR3 sequence (DNA): TGTGCCAGCAGCTCATGGGGGGACAGGGAAGCTGAGACCCAGTACTTC. This gives the protein CASSSWGDREAETQYF.